The 26 T cell receptor beta chains below all came from one sample that was sequenced in a study of monozygotic twins with cystic fibrosis. Generated by immunoSEQ multiplex PCR, the TCRdb table keeps only in-frame clones and is missing some. Among about 35,000 clones listed, 66% were seen once. The specimen was blood. The receptors come from a girl aged 10 to 17 with cystic fibrosis.

V usage is TRBV5-1 and J usage is TRBJ2-1, with TRBD1 matching over 8 bases. The CDR3 is made up of 13 amino acids. CDR1 and CDR2 (germline): SGHRS, YFSETQ. The ends lost 5 bases at V and 9 bases at J; junction bases unmatched: 7. For the CDR3, the DNA is TGCGCCAGCAGGGGCCAGGGGGCGGTTGAGCAGTTCTTC. Its translation: CASRGQGAVEQFF.

V gene TRBV7-2 combines with J gene TRBJ1-6; 7 positions agree with TRBD1. J lost 7 bases, V lost 1 base, and 4 bases had no gene match. Looked up from germline, CDR1 is SGHTA and CDR2 is FQGNSA. CDR3 length: 15 amino acids. DNA for the CDR3: TGTGCCAGCAGCTTAGGGACAGGAATGAATTCACCCCTCCACTTT. This gives the protein CASSLGTGMNSPLHF.

The chain carries TRBV5-1 and TRBJ2-5; TRBD2 might be the D (5 bases). Germline CDR1 and CDR2: SGHRS and YFSETQ. CDR3 size: 17 residues. Trimming left V 4 bases short and J 2 bases short, with 21 bases between. This CDR3 is CASSAGMRAQIQETQYF. The CDR3 bases are TGCGCCAGCAGCGCAGGTATGAGGGCCCAGATACAAGAGACCCAGTACTTC.

V usage is TRBV19 and J usage is TRBJ1-1; TRBD1 is a possible D gene (6 bases). Trimming took off 7 bases at V and 1 base at J, with 13 bases between the two ends. CDR3 length: 14 amino acids. Germline CDR1 and CDR2: LNHDA and SQIVND (reference sequence). The chain's CDR3 is CASIWGQSNTEAFF. The CDR3 DNA reads TGTGCCAGTATATGGGGACAATCGAACACTGAAGCTTTCTTT.

The chain couples TRBV28 to TRBJ2-1, with D perhaps matching TRBD1 (5 bases). In germline, CDR1 is MDHEN, CDR2 SYDVKM. The germline V and J ends were trimmed by 2 bases and 2 bases, with 7 bases remaining between them. The length of the CDR3 is 14 residues. The CDR3 here is CASSLEDTYNEQFF. The CDR3 nucleotides are TGTGCCAGCAGTTTAGAGGACACCTACAATGAGCAGTTCTTC.

In this sample, this clone turned up a few times. The chain carries TRBV7-2 and TRBJ1-1; D gene unclear. V gave up 11 bases and J gave up 6 bases, with 16 bases separating them. The germline gives CDR1 SGHTA, CDR2 FQGNSA. The CDR3 sequence is 12 residues long. CDR3: CALLLRSAEAFF. The CDR3 DNA is TGTGCCCTCCTTCTCCGGTCGGCTGAAGCTTTCTTT.

The rearrangement joins TRBV5-5 to TRBJ2-5, with D unresolved. Germline CDR1 SGHKS, CDR2 YYEKEE (reference sequence). CDR3 size: 16 residues. Trimming left V 5 bases short and J 5 bases short, with 22 bases between. CDR3 protein: CASSSLGSGQRETQYF. The DNA of the CDR3 is TGTGCCAGCAGTTCTTTGGGGTCTGGTCAACGGGAGACCCAGTACTTC.

The chain uses TRBV9 and TRBJ2-5; D is possibly TRBD1 or TRBD2 (5 bases each). Trimming shortened V by 3 bases and J by 5 bases, and 11 bases separated the two germline ends. The length of the CDR3 is 13 residues. Germline V gives CDR1 SGDLS, CDR2 YYNGEE. The CDR3 bases are TGTGCCAGCAGCGGGGACGGGGTTGAGACCCAGTACTTC. The encoded protein is CASSGDGVETQYF.

V and J are TRBV7-2 and TRBJ1-1; D is unresolved. Germline V gives CDR1 SGHTA, CDR2 FQGNSA. The CDR3 length is 13 residues. V was shortened by 5 bases and J by 6 bases, with 13 bases between the two germline ends. The CDR3: CASSPTYRAEAFF. The CDR3 DNA sequence: TGTGCCAGCAGCCCGACTTATAGGGCTGAAGCTTTCTTT.

The rearrangement uses TRBV5-1 and TRBJ1-2, with a weak D call TRBD1 (6 bases). The CDR3 consists of 13 residues. Germline CDR1 and CDR2: SGHRS and YFSETQ. V lost 4 bases, J lost 6 bases, and 13 bases lay in between. DNA for the CDR3: TGCGCCAGCAGCCCCGGACAGTTACATGGCTACACCTTC. It specifies CASSPGQLHGYTF.

V and J are TRBV7-3 and TRBJ2-1; TRBD2 agrees at 9 bases. The germline V gene encodes CDR1 SGHTA and CDR2 FQGTGA. Trimming at V came to 6 bases and at J to 5 bases, leaving 8 bases not matched to a gene. This CDR3 comprises 15 residues. The CDR3 bases are TGTGCCAGCAGACCGACTAGCGGACTCCACAATGAGCAGTTCTTC. Residues: CASRPTSGLHNEQFF.

V gene TRBV4-3 combines with J gene TRBJ2-1; TRBD2 might be the D (7 bases). Germline CDR1 reads LGHNA; CDR2 reads YSLEER. The CDR3 runs to 13 residues. V lost 2 bases and J 13 bases, leaving 15 bases between the germline ends. CDR3 DNA sequence: TGCGCCAGCAGCCAAAGTAGGGGGGAGGGCCAGTTCTTC. It yields the protein CASSQSRGEGQFF.

This clone came up a few times. The chain couples TRBV7-2 to TRBJ2-5; D unresolved. This CDR3 comprises 13 residues. V was trimmed by 3 bases and J by 0 bases, leaving 5 bases between them. CDR1 is SGHTA, CDR2 FQGNSA, per germline. The CDR3 DNA is TGTGCCAGCAGCTTCCCGAACCAAGAGACCCAGTACTTC. This codes for CASSFPNQETQYF. The complete variable domain, with remaining parts taken from reference TRBV7-2 and TRBJ2-5, reads GAGVSQSPSNKVTEKGKDVELRCDPISGHTALYWYRQSLGQGLEFLIYFQGNSAPDKSGLPSDRFSAERTGGSVSTLTIQRTQQEDSAVYLCASSFPNQETQYFGPGTRLLVL.

The J gene is TRBJ1-5, the V gene TRBV28; possibly TRBD1 for D (5 bases). The V gene lost 3 bases and the J gene lost 9 bases, with 15 bases spanning the gap. The CDR3 loop spans 14 amino acids. Germline CDR1 is MDHEN and CDR2 is SYDVKM. This chain's CDR3 is CASSLDTLYSPQHF. DNA for the CDR3: TGTGCCAGCAGTTTGGACACCCTGTATTCGCCCCAGCATTTT.

The rearrangement joins TRBV7-2 to TRBJ1-5; D is possibly TRBD1 (6 bases). The CDR3 has 14 amino acids. With 1 base removed from V and 4 bases from J, the gap between germline ends came to 8 bases. CDR1 is SGHTA and CDR2 is FQGNSA in the germline V gene. In nucleotides, the CDR3 is TGTGCCAGCAGCTTAGACCAGGGGAATCAGCCCCAGCATTTT. This codes for CASSLDQGNQPQHF. Supplemented by reference TRBV7-2 and TRBJ1-5, the full variable domain reads GAGVSQSPSNKVTEKGKDVELRCDPISGHTALYWYRQSLGQGLEFLIYFQGNSAPDKSGLPSDRFSAERTGGSVSTLTIQRTQQEDSAVYLCASSLDQGNQPQHFGDGTRLSIL.

The chain carries TRBV7-2 and TRBJ1-1; D might be TRBD1 (5 bases). V was trimmed by 5 bases and J by 8 bases, leaving 18 bases between them. CDR3 length: 14 amino acids. Germline V gene data show CDR1 as SGHTA and CDR2 as FQGNSA. The chain's CDR3 is CASSLGPSRYEAFF. The CDR3 DNA is TGTGCCAGCAGCCTGGGGCCTAGTCGATACGAAGCTTTCTTT.

The chain employs TRBV11-2 and TRBJ2-7; the match to TRBD2 covers 13 bases. Germline values: CDR1 SGHAT, CDR2 FQNNGV. The CDR3 covers 16 residues. With 1 base clipped from V and 0 bases from J, the junction kept 0 bases outside the gene matches. The DNA of the CDR3 is TGTGCCAGCAGCTTAGGACTAGCGGGAGGCTCCTACGAGCAGTACTTC. Its translation is CASSLGLAGGSYEQYF. Supplemented by reference TRBV11-2 and TRBJ2-7, the full variable domain reads EAGVAQSPRYKIIEKRQSVAFWCNPISGHATLYWYQQILGQGPKLLIQFQNNGVVDDSQLPKDRFSAERLKGVDSTLKIQPAKLEDSAVYLCASSLGLAGGSYEQYFGPGTRLTVT.

The chain joins TRBV23-1 to TRBJ2-2; D is perhaps TRBD1 (6 bases). TRBV23-1 belongs to the ORF category, with a function that is uncertain. V was shortened by 4 bases and J by 6 bases, with 9 bases between the two germline ends. The CDR3 spans 13 residues. The CDR3, as DNA: TGCGCCAGCAGTCGCAGGGGTCCCGGGGAGCTGTTTTTT. This translates into CASSRRGPGELFF.

This chain uses TRBV28 with TRBJ2-7, with TRBD2 matching over 11 bases. V trimming: 5 bases; J trimming: 4 bases; junction bases outside the gene matches: 7. Germline CDR1 reads MDHEN; CDR2 reads SYDVKM. The CDR3 length is 15 residues. DNA of the CDR3: TGTGCCAGCAGTCCTCCTAGCGGGAGGAGGTACGAGCAGTACTTC. Translating it yields CASSPPSGRRYEQYF. The variable domain in full, with the rest retrieved from reference TRBV28 and TRBJ2-7, is DVKVTQSSRYLVKRTGEKVFLECVQDMDHENMFWYRQDPGLGLRLIYFSYDVKMKEKGDIPEGYSVSREKKERFSLILESASTNQTSMYLCASSPPSGRRYEQYFGPGTRLTVT.

This clone was observed once. Other DNA sequences of this sample code for an identical CDR3. This chain joins TRBV6-6 and TRBJ2-2; D call uncertain. This CDR3 has 13 amino acids. The ends were cut back, 4 bases at V and 0 bases at J, with 3 bases in the middle. Per germline, CDR1 MNHNY and CDR2 SVGAGI (reference sequence). As DNA, the CDR3 is TGTGCCAGCAGTTCATCGAACACCGGGGAGCTGTTTTTT. It encodes CASSSSNTGELFF.

The rearrangement links TRBV29-1 to TRBJ1-2; 7 nucleotides line up with TRBD1. V lost 5 bases to trimming and J lost 3 bases; unmatched junction nucleotides: 6. The CDR3 spans 13 residues. Germline loops: CDR1 SQVTM, CDR2 ANQGSEA. The CDR3 DNA sequence: TGCAGCGTTCTGACAGGGAAGGACTATGGCTACACCTTC. Amino acid sequence: CSVLTGKDYGYTF. The full variable domain, with the rest looked up from reference TRBV29-1 and TRBJ1-2, is SAVISQKPSRDICQRGTSLTIQCQVDSQVTMMFWYRQQPGQSLTLIATANQGSEATYESGFVIDKFPISRPNLTFSTLTVSNMSPEDSSIYLCSVLTGKDYGYTFGSGTRLTVV.

This clone turned up a few times. V usage is TRBV7-2 and J usage is TRBJ1-2; D remains ambiguous. Trimming took off 4 bases at V and 7 bases at J, with 10 bases between the two ends. CDR1 is SGHTA and CDR2 is FQGNSA in the germline V gene. CDR3 length equals 12 residues. The CDR3 nucleotides read TGTGCCAGCAGCTCGGCAGCCAGTGGCTACACCTTC. Protein product: CASSSAASGYTF.

The chain uses TRBV30 and TRBJ2-1; D is uncertain. V dropped 0 bases and J dropped 4 bases, with 7 bases sitting between them. The length of the CDR3 is 13 residues. The germline gives CDR1 GTSNPN, CDR2 SVGIG (reference sequence). CDR3 amino acids: CAWSVLMYNEQFF. In nucleotides, the CDR3 is TGTGCCTGGAGTGTCCTGATGTACAATGAGCAGTTCTTC. The full variable domain, with the rest looked up from reference TRBV30 and TRBJ2-1, is SQTIHQWPATLVQPVGSPLSLECTVEGTSNPNLYWYRQAAGRGLQLLFYSVGIGQISSEVPQNLSASRPQDRQFILSSKKLLLSDSGFYLCAWSVLMYNEQFFGPGTRLTVL.

The V and J genes are TRBV2 and TRBJ2-1, with 9 bases fitting TRBD2. In germline, CDR1 is SNHLY, CDR2 FYNNEI. The CDR3 is 18 residues long. With V trimmed by 7 bases and J by 6 bases, 19 bases remained unmatched. CDR3 sequence reads: CASNTHILAGGEGNEQFF. The CDR3 nucleotides read TGTGCCAGCAATACACACATACTCGCGGGAGGGGAGGGCAATGAGCAGTTCTTC.

This clone has just a few counts. This chain's CDR3 is CASSLAWPGGELFF. In nucleotides, the CDR3 is TGTGCCAGCAGCTTAGCATGGCCCGGGGGGGAGCTGTTTTTT. The chain links TRBV7-2 to TRBJ2-2; D is unresolved. Germline V gives CDR1 SGHTA, CDR2 FQGNSA. V was pared by 0 bases and J by 8 bases, with 10 bases between. CDR3 length equals 14 residues.

This clone was seen a single time. One end of the junction varies from germline; a read error may be responsible. The V call is TRBV5-5, the J call TRBJ1-2; 11 positions agree with TRBD1. The CDR3 loop spans 16 amino acids. Germline lookup yields CDR1 SGHKS and CDR2 YYEKEE (reference sequence). CDR3 protein: CASSRGQGAALYGYTF. In DNA, the CDR3 is TGCGCCAGCAGCCGCGGACAGGGGGCTGCACTCTATGGCTACACCTTC.